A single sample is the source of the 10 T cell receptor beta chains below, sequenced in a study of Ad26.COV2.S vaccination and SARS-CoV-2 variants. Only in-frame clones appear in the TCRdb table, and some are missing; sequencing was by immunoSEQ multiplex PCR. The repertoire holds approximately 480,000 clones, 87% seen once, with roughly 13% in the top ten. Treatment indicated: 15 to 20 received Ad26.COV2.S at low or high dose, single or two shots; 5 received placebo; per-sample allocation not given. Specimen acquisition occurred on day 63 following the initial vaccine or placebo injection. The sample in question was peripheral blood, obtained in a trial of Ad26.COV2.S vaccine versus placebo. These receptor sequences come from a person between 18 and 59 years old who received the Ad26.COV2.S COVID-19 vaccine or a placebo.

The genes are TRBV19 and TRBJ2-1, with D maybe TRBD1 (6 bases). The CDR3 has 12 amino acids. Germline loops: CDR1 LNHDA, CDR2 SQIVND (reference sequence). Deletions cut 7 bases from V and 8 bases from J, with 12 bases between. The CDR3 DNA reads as TGTGCCAGTAATTCACAGGGTGATGAGCAGTTCTTC. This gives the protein CASNSQGDEQFF.

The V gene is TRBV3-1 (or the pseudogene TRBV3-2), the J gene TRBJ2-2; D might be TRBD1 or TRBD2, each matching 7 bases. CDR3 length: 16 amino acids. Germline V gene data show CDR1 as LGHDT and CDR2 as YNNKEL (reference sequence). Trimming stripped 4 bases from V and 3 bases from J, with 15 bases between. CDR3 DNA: TGTGCCAGCAGCCCTCAGGGAGGGGGCTACACCGGGGAGCTGTTTTTT. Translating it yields CASSPQGGGYTGELFF.

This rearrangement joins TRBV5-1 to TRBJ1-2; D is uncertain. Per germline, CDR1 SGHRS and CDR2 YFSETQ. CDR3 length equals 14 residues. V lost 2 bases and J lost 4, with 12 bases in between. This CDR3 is CASSLSRWTYGYTF. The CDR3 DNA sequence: TGCGCCAGCAGCTTATCGAGGTGGACCTATGGCTACACCTTC. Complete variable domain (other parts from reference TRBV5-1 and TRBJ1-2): KAGVTQTPRYLIKTRGQQVTLSCSPISGHRSVSWYQQTPGQGLQFLFEYFSETQRNKGNFPGRFSGRQFSNSRSEMNVSTLELGDSALYLCASSLSRWTYGYTFGSGTRLTVV.

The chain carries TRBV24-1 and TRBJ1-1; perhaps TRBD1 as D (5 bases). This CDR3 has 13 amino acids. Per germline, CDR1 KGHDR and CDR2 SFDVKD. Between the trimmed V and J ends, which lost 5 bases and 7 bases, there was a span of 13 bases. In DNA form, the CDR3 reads TGTGCCACCAGTGGGGACCCGTGGGGTGAAGCTTTCTTT. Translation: CATSGDPWGEAFF.

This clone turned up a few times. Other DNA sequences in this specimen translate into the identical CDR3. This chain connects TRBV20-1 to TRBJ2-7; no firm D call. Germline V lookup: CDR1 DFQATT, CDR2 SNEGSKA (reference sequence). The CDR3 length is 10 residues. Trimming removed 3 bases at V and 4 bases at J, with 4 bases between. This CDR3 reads CSARSYEQYF. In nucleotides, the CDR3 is TGCAGTGCTAGGTCTTACGAGCAGTACTTC.

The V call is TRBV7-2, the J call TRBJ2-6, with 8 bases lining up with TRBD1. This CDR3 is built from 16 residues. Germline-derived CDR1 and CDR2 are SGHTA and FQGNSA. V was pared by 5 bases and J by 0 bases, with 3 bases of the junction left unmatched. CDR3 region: CASSKTGDSGANVLTF. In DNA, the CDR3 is TGTGCCAGCAGCAAGACAGGGGACTCTGGGGCCAACGTCCTGACTTTC.

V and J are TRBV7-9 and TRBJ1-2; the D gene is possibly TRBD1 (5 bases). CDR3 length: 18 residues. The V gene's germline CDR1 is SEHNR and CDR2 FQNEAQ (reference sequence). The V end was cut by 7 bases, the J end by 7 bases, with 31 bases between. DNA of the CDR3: TGTGCCAGCAACCCTTTTGCTGGGGGTCTGGGATGGGAGTCTGGCTACACCTTC. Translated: CASNPFAGGLGWESGYTF.

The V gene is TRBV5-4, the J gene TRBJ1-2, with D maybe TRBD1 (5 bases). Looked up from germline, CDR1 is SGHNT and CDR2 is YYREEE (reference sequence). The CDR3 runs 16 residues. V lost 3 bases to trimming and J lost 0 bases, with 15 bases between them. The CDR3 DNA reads TGTGCCAGCAGCTCGGACAAGAGCGCCCCTAACTATGGCTACACCTTC. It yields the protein CASSSDKSAPNYGYTF.

DNA for the CDR3: TGCGCCAGCAGCTCTAGACTAGGAGTTGGTGGTGAGCAGTTCTTC. It codes for CASSSRLGVGGEQFF. This chain uses TRBV5-1 with TRBJ2-1; D possibly corresponds to TRBD2 (6 bases). Germline lookup yields CDR1 SGHRS and CDR2 YFSETQ. The V end lost 3 bases, the J end lost 9 bases, and 19 bases lay between the germline ends. CDR3 length: 15 residues.

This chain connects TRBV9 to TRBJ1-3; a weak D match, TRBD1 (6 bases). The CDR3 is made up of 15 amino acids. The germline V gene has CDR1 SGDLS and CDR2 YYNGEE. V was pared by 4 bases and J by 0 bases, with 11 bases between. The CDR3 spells CASSLEGDSGNTIYF. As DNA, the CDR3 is TGTGCCAGCAGCCTAGAGGGGGACTCTGGAAACACCATATATTTT.